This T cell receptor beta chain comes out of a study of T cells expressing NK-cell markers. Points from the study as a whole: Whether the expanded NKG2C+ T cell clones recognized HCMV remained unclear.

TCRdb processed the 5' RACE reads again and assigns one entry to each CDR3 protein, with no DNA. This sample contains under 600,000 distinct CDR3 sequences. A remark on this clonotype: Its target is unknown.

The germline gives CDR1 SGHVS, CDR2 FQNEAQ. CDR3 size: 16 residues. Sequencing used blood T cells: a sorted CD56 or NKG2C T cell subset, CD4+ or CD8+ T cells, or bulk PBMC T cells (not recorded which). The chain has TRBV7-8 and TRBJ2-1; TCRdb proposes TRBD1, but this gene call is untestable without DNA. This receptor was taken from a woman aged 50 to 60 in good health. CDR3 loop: CASTWRGQGIPNEQFF.